These T cell receptor beta chains were read from a single sample in a study of CD8+ T cells in alopecia areata. TCRdb keeps only in-frame clones here, not all; method: immunoSEQ multiplex PCR. The profile shows hundreds of thousands of clones, more than 30% of them singletons. The sample in question was CD4+ T cells sorted from blood, obtained between weeks 30 and 35, from a patient treated with tofacitinib. Receptors originate from a human donor with alopecia areata. CDR3s include the opening cysteine and the closing phenylalanine or tryptophan. The order of the fields is J gene, V gene, clone size, D gene, CDR3 DNA, CDR3 protein. A D gene is named only where the DNA matches it firmly. Expanded clones are given a class, and other clones once, few, many or no size at all.

j_call: TRBJ1-2; v_call: TRBV30; clone_size: .; d_call: .; cdr3_nt: TGTGCCTGGAGTGGCCGACTGACGAACTATGGCTACACCTTC; cdr3_aa: CAWSGRLTNYGYTF
j_call: TRBJ2-7; v_call: TRBV18; clone_size: few; d_call: TRBD1; cdr3_nt: TGTGCCAGCTCACGTCAGGGACAGGGGGCTTCGGGCGAGCAGTACTTC; cdr3_aa: CASSRQGQGASGEQYF
j_call: TRBJ2-3; v_call: TRBV2; clone_size: .; d_call: TRBD1; cdr3_nt: TGTGCCAGCACCGGACAGGGCACAGATACGCAGTATTTT; cdr3_aa: CASTGQGTDTQYF
j_call: TRBJ2-3; v_call: TRBV29-1; clone_size: .; d_call: .; cdr3_nt: TGCAGCGTTGAAGACAGGTCCGGAGGGTTCAGCACAGATACGCAGTATTTT; cdr3_aa: CSVEDRSGGFSTDTQYF
j_call: TRBJ2-2; v_call: TRBV9; clone_size: many; d_call: .; cdr3_nt: TGTGCCAGCAGCGTAGGTCTCGGGGAGCTGTTTTTT; cdr3_aa: CASSVGLGELFF
j_call: TRBJ2-5; v_call: TRBV5-1; clone_size: .; d_call: TRBD2; cdr3_nt: TGCGCCAGCAGCTTGGGGTCCACTAGCGGGAGCCTGTACTTC; cdr3_aa: CASSLGSTSGSLYF
j_call: TRBJ2-7; v_call: TRBV5-4; clone_size: .; d_call: .; cdr3_nt: TGTGCCAGCAGGGAAGGGACCGAAAGCTCCTACGAGCAGTACTTC; cdr3_aa: CASREGTESSYEQYF
j_call: TRBJ1-6; v_call: TRBV14; clone_size: .; d_call: .; cdr3_nt: TGTGCCAGCAGCCAAGATCACAATAACCCCCTCCACTTT; cdr3_aa: CASSQDHNNPLHF
j_call: TRBJ2-7; v_call: TRBV29-1; clone_size: .; d_call: TRBD2; cdr3_nt: TGCAGCGTTGATTCCGCGGGAGGGTTCGAGCAGTACTTC; cdr3_aa: CSVDSAGGFEQYF
j_call: TRBJ2-7; v_call: TRBV29-1; clone_size: .; d_call: TRBD2; cdr3_nt: TGCAGCGTTGAAGGTACCCCGGGACTATCCTACGAGCAGTACTTC; cdr3_aa: CSVEGTPGLSYEQYF
j_call: TRBJ1-6; v_call: TRBV29-1; clone_size: few; d_call: TRBD1; cdr3_nt: TGCAGCGTGACGACAGGGGATAGCTCCTATAATTCACCCCTCCACTTT; cdr3_aa: CSVTTGDSSYNSPLHF
j_call: TRBJ2-3; v_call: TRBV13; clone_size: .; d_call: TRBD2; cdr3_nt: TGTGCCAGCAGGCGACTAGCGCGCACAGATACGCAGTATTTT; cdr3_aa: CASRRLARTDTQYF
j_call: TRBJ2-1; v_call: TRBV9; clone_size: .; d_call: TRBD2; cdr3_nt: TGTGCCAGCAGCCTAAGGACTAGAGGGTACAATGAGCAGTTCTTC; cdr3_aa: CASSLRTRGYNEQFF
j_call: TRBJ2-7; v_call: TRBV5-6; clone_size: .; d_call: .; cdr3_nt: TGTGCCAGCAGCTGGGGTCAGGGTTGGAGCGAGCAGTACTTC; cdr3_aa: CASSWGQGWSEQYF
j_call: TRBJ1-4; v_call: TRBV30; clone_size: few; d_call: .; cdr3_nt: TGTGCCTGGAGTGGTAGCTGGACCCGCGAAAAACTGTTTTTT; cdr3_aa: CAWSGSWTREKLFF
j_call: TRBJ1-1; v_call: TRBV10-3; clone_size: few; d_call: .; cdr3_nt: TGTGCCATCGGTTCGGGACCGCGAAACACTGAAGCTTTCTTT; cdr3_aa: CAIGSGPRNTEAFF
j_call: TRBJ2-7; v_call: TRBV6-1; clone_size: .; d_call: .; cdr3_nt: TGTGCCAGCAGTTATCCCCCGGCCTACGAGCAGTACTTC; cdr3_aa: CASSYPPAYEQYF
j_call: TRBJ1-3; v_call: TRBV10-3; clone_size: .; d_call: .; cdr3_nt: TGTGCCACCGCCTCGGGAAACACCATATATTTT; cdr3_aa: CATASGNTIYF
j_call: TRBJ2-1; v_call: TRBV6-1; clone_size: few; d_call: .; cdr3_nt: TGTGCCAGCAGGGGTGGGGTATCCTACAATGAGCAGTTCTTC; cdr3_aa: CASRGGVSYNEQFF
j_call: TRBJ2-6; v_call: TRBV7-9; clone_size: .; d_call: .; cdr3_nt: TGTGCCAGCAGTCCAGGGGAGGGAGGGATCCTCGCGGGGGCCAACGTCCTGACTTTC; cdr3_aa: CASSPGEGGILAGANVLTF
j_call: TRBJ2-7; v_call: TRBV11-2; clone_size: few; d_call: .; cdr3_nt: TGTGCTTCCCACGGTAACTCCTACGAGCAGTACTTC; cdr3_aa: CASHGNSYEQYF
j_call: TRBJ2-7; v_call: TRBV7-2; clone_size: many; d_call: TRBD2; cdr3_nt: TGTGCCAGCAGCCCAATACTAGCGGCCTACGAGCAGTACTTC; cdr3_aa: CASSPILAAYEQYF
j_call: TRBJ1-2; v_call: TRBV29-1; clone_size: .; d_call: TRBD1; cdr3_nt: TGCAGCGTTGAAGATGACAGGGGGGCGTTTGGCTACACCTTC; cdr3_aa: CSVEDDRGAFGYTF
j_call: TRBJ1-2; v_call: TRBV30; clone_size: .; d_call: .; cdr3_nt: TGTGCCTGGAGTGCTGGACTGGAGTATGGCTACACCTTC; cdr3_aa: CAWSAGLEYGYTF
j_call: TRBJ2-2; v_call: TRBV19; clone_size: .; d_call: TRBD1; cdr3_nt: TGTGCCAGTAGTTCCGACAGGGTTAACACCGGGGAGCTGTTTTTT; cdr3_aa: CASSSDRVNTGELFF
j_call: TRBJ2-7; v_call: TRBV6-5; clone_size: .; d_call: .; cdr3_nt: TGTGCCAGCAGTTACCGAACTACAGCAAACTACGAGCAGTACTTC; cdr3_aa: CASSYRTTANYEQYF
j_call: TRBJ1-2; v_call: TRBV5-1; clone_size: .; d_call: .; cdr3_nt: TGCGCCAGCAGCTCCCTGAGGGGAGGGACCTATGGCTACACCTTC; cdr3_aa: CASSSLRGGTYGYTF
j_call: TRBJ1-1; v_call: TRBV11-2; clone_size: .; d_call: .; cdr3_nt: TGTGCCAGCAGCTCCCTTAGGGAAACTGAAGCTTTCTTT; cdr3_aa: CASSSLRETEAFF
j_call: TRBJ2-3; v_call: TRBV5-6; clone_size: few; d_call: .; cdr3_nt: TGTGCCAGCAGCCCACGGGTATGGGCGGGAGATACGCAGTATTTT; cdr3_aa: CASSPRVWAGDTQYF
j_call: TRBJ2-6; v_call: TRBV6-5; clone_size: .; d_call: TRBD1; cdr3_nt: TGTGCCAGCAGTGAAAGACAGGGCGTCCTGACTTTC; cdr3_aa: CASSERQGVLTF
j_call: TRBJ1-2; v_call: TRBV29-1; clone_size: once; d_call: .; cdr3_nt: TGCAGCACCCGGAGGGAGTGGGATGGCTACACCTTC; cdr3_aa: CSTRREWDGYTF
j_call: TRBJ2-5; v_call: TRBV11-2; clone_size: once; d_call: .; cdr3_nt: TGTGCCAGCAGCCTCCGCCTGCAAGAGACCCAGTACTTC; cdr3_aa: CASSLRLQETQYF
j_call: TRBJ2-1; v_call: TRBV7-8; clone_size: few; d_call: .; cdr3_nt: TGTGCCAGCAGTGGCAGGGACTACAATGAGCAGTTCTTC; cdr3_aa: CASSGRDYNEQFF
j_call: TRBJ1-5; v_call: TRBV30; clone_size: .; d_call: TRBD1; cdr3_nt: TGTGCCTGGAGTGTACAGAGGACAGGGGGCCCCATTAATCAGCCCCAGCATTTT; cdr3_aa: CAWSVQRTGGPINQPQHF
j_call: TRBJ2-1; v_call: TRBV10-3; clone_size: .; d_call: TRBD1; cdr3_nt: TGTGCCATCAGTGACGACAGGGCCAATGAGCAGTTCTTC; cdr3_aa: CAISDDRANEQFF
j_call: TRBJ1-1; v_call: TRBV7-3; clone_size: .; d_call: .; cdr3_nt: TGTGCCAGCAGCTTAGGGGGATCGAACACTGAAGCTTTCTTT; cdr3_aa: CASSLGGSNTEAFF
j_call: TRBJ2-1; v_call: TRBV7-2; clone_size: few; d_call: TRBD1; cdr3_nt: TGTGCCAGCACCCCCCAGGGGGCTACCTACAATGAGCAGTTCTTC; cdr3_aa: CASTPQGATYNEQFF
j_call: TRBJ2-5; v_call: TRBV30; clone_size: .; d_call: .; cdr3_nt: TGTGCCTGGAGTGTAGGGTCTAGTGGGGAGACCCAGTACTTC; cdr3_aa: CAWSVGSSGETQYF
j_call: TRBJ1-2; v_call: TRBV7-8; clone_size: few; d_call: TRBD1; cdr3_nt: TGTGCCAGCAGCTTATCGTCAGGGGGTAGCTATGGCTACACCTTC; cdr3_aa: CASSLSSGGSYGYTF
j_call: TRBJ1-1; v_call: TRBV29-1; clone_size: .; d_call: TRBD1; cdr3_nt: TGCAGCGTCCAGGGGGCGGTAACTGAAGCTTTCTTT; cdr3_aa: CSVQGAVTEAFF
j_call: TRBJ1-3; v_call: TRBV30; clone_size: .; d_call: .; cdr3_nt: TGTGCCTGGACAGACTCTGGAAACACCATATATTTT; cdr3_aa: CAWTDSGNTIYF
j_call: TRBJ2-3; v_call: TRBV30; clone_size: few; d_call: TRBD2; cdr3_nt: TGTGCCAGCTCGGGTTTAGCGGGAGTGGGGACAGATACGCAGTATTTT; cdr3_aa: CASSGLAGVGTDTQYF
j_call: TRBJ2-7; v_call: TRBV11-2; clone_size: once; d_call: TRBD2; cdr3_nt: TGTGCCAGCAGCTCCGGACAGGGGACTAGCGGGGGGGCCGCTTACGAGCAGTACTTC; cdr3_aa: CASSSGQGTSGGAAYEQYF
j_call: TRBJ2-1; v_call: TRBV30; clone_size: .; d_call: .; cdr3_nt: TGTGCCTGGAGTAAATACAATGAGCAGTTCTTC; cdr3_aa: CAWSKYNEQFF
j_call: TRBJ2-6; v_call: TRBV11-1; clone_size: few; d_call: TRBD1; cdr3_nt: TGTGCCAGCAGATTGACAGGGCGTACTGGGGCCAACGTCCTGACTTTC; cdr3_aa: CASRLTGRTGANVLTF
j_call: TRBJ1-4; v_call: TRBV15; clone_size: .; d_call: .; cdr3_nt: TGTGCCACCAGCAGAGATCCCCCAGGGAGTGGAGAAAAACTGTTTTTT; cdr3_aa: CATSRDPPGSGEKLFF
j_call: TRBJ2-1; v_call: TRBV7-9; clone_size: .; d_call: TRBD2; cdr3_nt: TGTGCCAGCAGCTTAGTGGCTAGCGGGGGTAATGAGCAGTTCTTC; cdr3_aa: CASSLVASGGNEQFF
j_call: TRBJ1-2; v_call: TRBV6-5; clone_size: .; d_call: .; cdr3_nt: TGTGCCAGTAAAATGGGTGATCATAGCTACACCTTC; cdr3_aa: CASKMGDHSYTF
j_call: TRBJ2-3; v_call: TRBV9; clone_size: .; d_call: TRBD2; cdr3_nt: TGTGCCAGCAGCGTTGCTAGCGGTCACACAGATACGCAGTATTTT; cdr3_aa: CASSVASGHTDTQYF
j_call: TRBJ1-2; v_call: TRBV6-5; clone_size: .; d_call: .; cdr3_nt: TGTGCCAGCAGCTCGCGGGATGGTGGCTACACCTTC; cdr3_aa: CASSSRDGGYTF
j_call: TRBJ1-2; v_call: TRBV6-5; clone_size: .; d_call: TRBD1; cdr3_nt: TGTGCCAGCAGTTACCCTGGGACAGGGAGCTATGGCTACACCTTC; cdr3_aa: CASSYPGTGSYGYTF
j_call: TRBJ2-7; v_call: TRBV5-1; clone_size: .; d_call: .; cdr3_nt: TGCGCCAGCAGCTTGGTAGACAGCGACTACGAGCAGTACTTC; cdr3_aa: CASSLVDSDYEQYF
j_call: TRBJ2-7; v_call: TRBV4-1; clone_size: few; d_call: TRBD1; cdr3_nt: TGCGCCAGCAGCCAATTCCTCCGGGACAGTTCCTACGAGCAGTACTTC; cdr3_aa: CASSQFLRDSSYEQYF
j_call: TRBJ1-2; v_call: TRBV30; clone_size: .; d_call: TRBD1; cdr3_nt: TGTGCCTGGCAGACAGGGGGCACCTATGGCTACACCTTC; cdr3_aa: CAWQTGGTYGYTF
j_call: TRBJ2-6; v_call: TRBV6-5; clone_size: few; d_call: .; cdr3_nt: TGTGCCAGCAGGGGAGACATCTCCGGGGCCAACGTCCTGACTTTC; cdr3_aa: CASRGDISGANVLTF